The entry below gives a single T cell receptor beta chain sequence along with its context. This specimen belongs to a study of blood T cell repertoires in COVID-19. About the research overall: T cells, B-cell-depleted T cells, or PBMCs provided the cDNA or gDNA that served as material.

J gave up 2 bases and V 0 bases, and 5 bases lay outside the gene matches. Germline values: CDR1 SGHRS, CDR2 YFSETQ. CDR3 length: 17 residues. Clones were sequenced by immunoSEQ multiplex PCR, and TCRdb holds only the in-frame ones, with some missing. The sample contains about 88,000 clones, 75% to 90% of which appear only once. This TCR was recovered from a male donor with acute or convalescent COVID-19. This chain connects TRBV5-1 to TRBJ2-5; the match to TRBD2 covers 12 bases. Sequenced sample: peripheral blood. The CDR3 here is CASSLAGLAGGQETQYF. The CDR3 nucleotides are TGCGCCAGCAGCTTGGCCGGGCTAGCGGGGGGGCAAGAGACCCAGTACTTC.